A single sample gave rise to the 19 T cell receptor beta chains below, sequenced in a study of blood T cell repertoires in COVID-19. Sequenced by immunoSEQ multiplex PCR; TCRdb stores in-frame clones only, minus some. The sample yields around 200,000 clones, approximately 85% seen once. Sequences were obtained from peripheral blood. These receptors were taken from a human donor with active or convalescent COVID-19. The donor label of this sample is uncertain.

This sequence joins TRBV10-2 and TRBJ1-2, with unresolved D. Germline CDR1 WSHSY, CDR2 SAAADI. The CDR3 runs 13 residues. V was cut by 0 bases and J by 6 bases, with 8 bases left in between. CDR3 loop: CASSESRGDGYTF. CDR3 DNA sequence: TGCGCCAGCAGTGAGTCCCGGGGTGATGGCTACACCTTC.

The rearrangement joins TRBV19 to TRBJ2-1; 8 nucleotides agree with TRBD2. The CDR3 is 15 residues long. The ends lost 5 bases at V and 2 bases at J; junction bases unmatched: 5. Germline CDR1 reads LNHDA; CDR2 reads SQIVND (reference sequence). CDR3 coding DNA: TGTGCCAGTAGTCTCCGGGGGGGAACCTACAATGAGCAGTTCTTC. Protein: CASSLRGGTYNEQFF.

The chain links TRBV6-5 to TRBJ1-4, with TRBD1 as a possible D gene (6 bases). Germline V gene sequence: CDR1 MNHEY, CDR2 SVGAGI. The CDR3 is 15 residues long. V shed 7 bases and J shed 0 bases, with 12 bases lying between them. The CDR3, as DNA: TGTGCCAGCAAGACCCGACAGGCAACTAATGAAAAACTGTTTTTT. Translating it yields CASKTRQATNEKLFF.

This clone was picked up one time. The chain has TRBV9 and TRBJ2-2, with D possibly being TRBD1 (6 bases). The germline V gene has CDR1 SGDLS and CDR2 YYNGEE. Trimming shortened V by 4 bases and J by 0 bases, and 16 bases separated the two germline ends. The CDR3 consists of 17 residues. CDR3 sequence: CASSSPGHKANTGELFF. Written as DNA, the CDR3 is TGTGCCAGCAGCTCTCCGGGACACAAGGCGAACACCGGGGAGCTGTTTTTT.

This sequence joins TRBV4-2 and TRBJ2-5; 8 nucleotides align to TRBD2. Losses at the gene ends were 6 bases for V and 5 bases for J; bases not matched to a gene: 11. This CDR3 has 15 residues. Per germline, CDR1 LGHNA and CDR2 YNFKEQ. The CDR3 DNA sequence: TGTGCCAGCAGGACCACGGGAGCGGGGGAGGAGACCCAGTACTTC. It is translated as CASRTTGAGEETQYF.

This chain links TRBV4-1 with TRBJ1-5; D not resolved. The CDR3 sequence is 19 residues long. Deletions cut 0 bases from V and 1 base from J, with 19 bases between. Germline V lookup: CDR1 MGHRA, CDR2 YSYEKL. CDR3: CASSQEFRSATISNQPQHF. CDR3 DNA: TGCGCCAGCAGCCAAGAATTCCGGTCAGCTACTATAAGCAATCAGCCCCAGCATTTT.

This clone was seen a single time. The gene calls are TRBV6-2 or TRBV6-3 and TRBJ2-3; D not certain. The CDR3 extends over 13 amino acids. V gave up 2 bases and J gave up 2 bases, with 5 bases separating them. The germline V gene has CDR1 MNHEY and CDR2 SVGEGT. CDR3 amino acids: CASSYGVTDTQYF. CDR3 sequence (DNA): TGTGCCAGCAGTTACGGAGTCACAGATACGCAGTATTTT.

This rearrangement joins TRBV7-2 to TRBJ2-7, with 7 bases identical to TRBD2. This CDR3 spans 14 amino acids. V was clipped by 5 bases and J by 6 bases; unmatched bases: 10. From germline, CDR1 is SGHTA and CDR2 FQGNSA. The CDR3 DNA sequence: TGTGCCAGCAGCCCCACTAGCGTAGGCTCCGAGCAGTACTTC. Protein sequence: CASSPTSVGSEQYF. The whole variable domain, filled in from reference TRBV7-2 and TRBJ2-7, reads GAGVSQSPSNKVTEKGKDVELRCDPISGHTALYWYRQSLGQGLEFLIYFQGNSAPDKSGLPSDRFSAERTGGSVSTLTIQRTQQEDSAVYLCASSPTSVGSEQYFGPGTRLTVT.

The rearrangement joins TRBV27 to TRBJ2-7; TRBD1 aligns across 9 bases. The V gene's germline CDR1 is MNHEY and CDR2 SMNVEV (reference sequence). The CDR3 runs 13 residues. V dropped 2 bases and J dropped 6; count of bases not matched to a gene: 2. The CDR3 is CASSLETGGEQYF. The CDR3 DNA follows: TGTGCCAGCAGTTTAGAGACAGGGGGCGAGCAGTACTTC.

CDR3 nucleotides: TGTGCCAGTAGTACTTCCTTCCTGGCAGGGCAGGAGACCCAGTACTTC. This sequence encodes CASSTSFLAGQETQYF. The chain uses TRBV19 and TRBJ2-5, with D possibly matching TRBD1 (5 bases). Between the trimmed V and J ends, which lost 4 bases and 5 bases, there was a span of 20 bases. The CDR3 loop spans 16 amino acids. CDR1 and CDR2 from the germline V gene are LNHDA and SQIVND (reference sequence).

The gene calls are TRBV2 and TRBJ2-1, with 8 bases identical to TRBD2. CDR1 SNHLY and CDR2 FYNNEI come from the germline V gene. The CDR3 sequence is 14 residues long. Trimming removed 10 bases from V and 9 bases from J; junction bases left unmatched: 14. The CDR3: CANKRGPGGGEQFF. CDR3 DNA: TGTGCCAACAAGCGGGGGCCCGGTGGGGGTGAGCAGTTCTTC.

The genes are TRBV14 and TRBJ2-1, with TRBD1 identical over 7 bases. Germline V gene lookup returns CDR1 SGHDN and CDR2 FVKESK. Losses at the gene ends were 1 base for V and 5 bases for J; bases not matched to a gene: 11. CDR3 length: 17 residues. In DNA form, the CDR3 reads TGTGCCAGCAGCCAAGTCCCGGACAGGCCGAACAACAATGAGCAGTTCTTC. It is translated as CASSQVPDRPNNNEQFF.

This clone has only one observation. In nucleotides, the CDR3 is TGTGCCAGCAGAGGGGATACTGAAGCTTTCTTT. Its protein product is CASRGDTEAFF. The chain joins TRBV28 to TRBJ1-1, with D possibly being TRBD1 (5 bases). V was cut by 6 bases and J by 5 bases, with 7 bases left in between. Germline V CDR1 and CDR2: MDHEN, SYDVKM. CDR3 length: 11 residues.

V is TRBV7-9 and J is TRBJ2-2; TRBD1 aligns across 8 bases. Trimming cost V 3 bases and J 1 base; bases outside gene matches: 4. Germline lookup yields CDR1 SEHNR and CDR2 FQNEAQ (reference sequence). CDR3 length: 16 amino acids. In DNA form, the CDR3 reads TGTGCCAGCAGCTTCCCCGGGACAGGGAACACCGGGGAGCTGTTTTTT. This codes for CASSFPGTGNTGELFF.

The chain employs TRBV14 and TRBJ2-7; 9 bases line up with TRBD1. The CDR3 contains 15 residues. Germline CDR1 SGHDN, CDR2 FVKESK. V was clipped by 4 bases and J by 6 bases; unmatched bases: 10. CDR3 nucleotide sequence: TGTGCCAGCAGCCTCCGGGACAGGGTGGGTTCCGAGCAGTACTTC. It is translated as CASSLRDRVGSEQYF.

The chain couples TRBV5-6 to TRBJ2-1; TRBD1 matches 7 bases. This CDR3 has 13 residues. Germline loops: CDR1 SGHDT, CDR2 YYEEEE. V lost 1 base, J lost 5 bases, and 0 bases stayed unmatched. The CDR3 DNA follows: TGTGCCAGCAGCTTGACAGGGGACAATGAGCAGTTCTTC. This sequence encodes CASSLTGDNEQFF.

The chain recombines TRBV28 with TRBJ1-6; the match to TRBD1 covers 8 bases. The CDR3 totals 15 residues. Germline V gene sequence: CDR1 MDHEN, CDR2 SYDVKM. V was clipped by 6 bases and J by 12 bases; unmatched bases: 13. The CDR3 loop is CASSDRGPQLGPLHF. The CDR3, as DNA: TGTGCCAGCAGCGACAGGGGCCCACAGTTGGGACCCCTCCACTTT.

V and J are TRBV5-4 and TRBJ2-7; 7 bases align to TRBD1. Germline V lookup: CDR1 SGHNT, CDR2 YYREEE (reference sequence). The CDR3 has 15 residues. V lost 4 bases to trimming and J lost 0 bases; unmatched junction nucleotides: 7. CDR3: CASSRGQAYSYEQYF. CDR3 sequence (DNA): TGTGCCAGCAGCCGAGGACAGGCCTACTCCTACGAGCAGTACTTC.

This chain joins TRBV3-1 (or the pseudogene TRBV3-2) and TRBJ2-2; 9 nucleotides line up with TRBD1. Germline V lookup: CDR1 LGHDT, CDR2 YNNKEL (reference sequence). The CDR3 contains 16 residues. V lost 1 base, J lost 4 bases, and 4 bases stayed unmatched. The CDR3 loop reads CASSQVGTGFTGELFF. The CDR3 DNA follows: TGTGCCAGCAGCCAAGTTGGGACAGGGTTCACCGGGGAGCTGTTTTTT.